This T cell receptor beta chain came from a study of radiotherapy plus CTLA-4 blockade in lung cancer. Across the whole study: Disease control was present in more than 30% of patients, and objective responses in under 20%.

Whole-study findings and limits: Strongest reported response predictors: early blood clone changes and post-radiation interferon-beta. Peripheral blood showed expansion of tumor-derived TCR clones after radiotherapy and ipilimumab.

Concerning this clone itself: The antigen is unknown.

Some clones are missing from TCRdb's copy, which holds only in-frame ones; the method was immunoSEQ multiplex PCR. The sample consists of 90,000 or so clones, 83% of them appearing once. The CDR3 totals 14 residues. The V segment lost 3 bases and the J segment 3 bases; nucleotides outside the gene matches: 3. CDR1 and CDR2 from the germline V gene are MDHEN and SYDVKM. V usage is TRBV28 and J usage is TRBJ2-3; TRBD2 matches at 7 bases. Sequences were derived from peripheral blood, sampled from a patient treated with radiotherapy plus ipilimumab. This TCR was sampled from a human donor with non-small cell lung cancer who had stable disease on radiotherapy plus ipilimumab. This CDR3 is CASSFSGGTDTQYF. The CDR3 DNA reads as TGTGCCAGCAGTTTTTCGGGGGGAACAGATACGCAGTATTTT. Complete variable domain (other parts from reference TRBV28 and TRBJ2-3): DVKVTQSSRYLVKRTGEKVFLECVQDMDHENMFWYRQDPGLGLRLIYFSYDVKMKEKGDIPEGYSVSREKKERFSLILESASTNQTSMYLCASSFSGGTDTQYFGPGTRLTVL.